The entry below gives a single TCR beta chain sequence along with its context. It has no known antigen specificity. No much larger clone exists at a distance of one base, and base qualities are not known. This sample was taken from a study of T cell responses to AZD1222 COVID-19 vaccine (dated by TCRdb to the early 2020s). Regarding the study in general: A total of 230 or so trial participants underwent TCR sequencing, of whom 200 to 220 received two doses of AZD1222 and some 25 received two doses of the MenACWY control vaccine. Trial participants were enrolled by age into subgroups of 18-55, 56-69 and 70-plus years, and around 150, 29 and 61 TCR-sequenced participants, respectively, were included in these subgroups. Here is what the overall study found, with its caveats: Conclusions about previously exposed vaccinees are limited, since just five or six AZD1222 recipients were seropositive for SARS-CoV-2 at baseline. Nearly half of unique spike-specific TCRs reportedly recognized epitopes outside regions mutated in the B.1.351 and B.1.1.7 variants. Because no samples from the day 14 peak response were available, repertoires could be characterized only after the peak T cell response. Participants were mostly white British and included more females than males, and it was suggested by the authors that clonal diversity may have been underestimated. A significant rise in spike-specific TCR breadth and depth was observed after two AZD1222 doses relative to day 0 and relative to MenACWY recipients. CD4 TCRs associated with the vaccine covered the entire spike protein, and the dominant responses were in regions 160-218 and 743-854. In the small 56-69-year group, the increase in depth fell short of significance, most likely because of low power.

The meaning of the sample's time point label: about 28 days (+/-7) after the second vaccine dose. AZD1222 recipients with second doses at about 4 weeks or about 12 weeks were pooled, because spike-specific TCR depth and breadth did not differ between schedules. Samples from vaccinated people were obtained from the UK trials COV001 and COV002, which included a single-blind randomized controlled phase 2/3 trial of AZD1222 (ChAdOx1 nCoV-19) in healthy adults. For TCRbeta chain sequencing, PBMC samples from trial participants were taken at day 0 and at day 28 after the second dose. The CDR3 regions of human TCRbeta chains were subjected to immunosequencing. In the authors' own workflow: TCRs in the repertoires were compared against a reference library of SARS-CoV-2-specific TCRs that had been generated with the MIRA antigen-specificity platform. Breadth was defined as the fraction of unique TCRs that were SARS-CoV-2-associated. Depth was defined as the fraction of total T cells that were SARS-CoV-2-associated. Using the MIRA data, every spike-specific TCR was mapped to the spike region that the TCR reacted to and assigned to either a CD4 or a CD8 class. Log10-transformed breadth and depth values were compared by one-way ANOVA with Sidak's multiple comparisons tests. The table was pulled from immuneACCESS by TCRdb, which kept in-frame rearrangements only. Such tables lose some clones; where checked, under half of the loss comes from unresolved V genes, and the rest has no known cause. That table is the source of V, J and clone size, and D and trimming were worked out from the DNA. The sample has roughly 26,000 clones on record, 88% of them singletons. Roughly 2.7% of the sample is held by the ten biggest clonotypes.

CDR1 and CDR2 (SGDLS, YYNGEE) derive from the germline V gene. The CDR3 measures 18 amino acids from cysteine to phenylalanine. Just the 54-base CDR3 DNA is kept, in frame starting at base 1. Between the V and J ends, shortened by 0 bases and 0 bases respectively, the junction contains 16 bases. Sequencing was performed on peripheral blood, taken 28 days after the second AZD1222 dose. The TCR was taken from an adult who received the AZD1222 COVID-19 vaccine. The V and J genes are TRBV9 and TRBJ1-5; TRBD1 is a weak D gene call, 6 bases matching. For the CDR3, the sequence is CASSVESRGIYSNQPQHF. The bases read TGTGCCAGCAGCGTAGAGTCAAGGGGGATTTATAGCAATCAGCCCCAGCATTTT. The CDR3, completed at both ends by the reference TRBV9 and TRBJ1-5 genes, gives the full variable domain DSGVTQTPKHLITATGQRVTLRCSPRSGDLSVYWYQQSLDQGLQFLIQYYNGEERAKGNILERFSAQQFPDLHSELNLSSLELGDSALYFCASSVESRGIYSNQPQHFGDGTRLSIL.